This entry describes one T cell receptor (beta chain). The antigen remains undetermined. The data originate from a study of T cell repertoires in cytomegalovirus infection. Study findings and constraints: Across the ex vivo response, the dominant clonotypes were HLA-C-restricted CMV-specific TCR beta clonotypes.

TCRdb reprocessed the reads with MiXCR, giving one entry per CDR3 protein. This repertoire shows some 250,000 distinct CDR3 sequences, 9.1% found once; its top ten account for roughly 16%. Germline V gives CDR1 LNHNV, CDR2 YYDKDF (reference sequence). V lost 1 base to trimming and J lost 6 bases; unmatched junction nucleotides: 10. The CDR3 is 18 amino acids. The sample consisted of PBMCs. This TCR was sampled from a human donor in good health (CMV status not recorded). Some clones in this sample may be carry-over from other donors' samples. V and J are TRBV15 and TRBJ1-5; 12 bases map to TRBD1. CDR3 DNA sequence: TGTGCCACCAGCAGAGGTCAGGGACAGGGGGCGAGTAGTCAGCCCCAGCATTTT. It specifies CATSRGQGQGASSQPQHF.